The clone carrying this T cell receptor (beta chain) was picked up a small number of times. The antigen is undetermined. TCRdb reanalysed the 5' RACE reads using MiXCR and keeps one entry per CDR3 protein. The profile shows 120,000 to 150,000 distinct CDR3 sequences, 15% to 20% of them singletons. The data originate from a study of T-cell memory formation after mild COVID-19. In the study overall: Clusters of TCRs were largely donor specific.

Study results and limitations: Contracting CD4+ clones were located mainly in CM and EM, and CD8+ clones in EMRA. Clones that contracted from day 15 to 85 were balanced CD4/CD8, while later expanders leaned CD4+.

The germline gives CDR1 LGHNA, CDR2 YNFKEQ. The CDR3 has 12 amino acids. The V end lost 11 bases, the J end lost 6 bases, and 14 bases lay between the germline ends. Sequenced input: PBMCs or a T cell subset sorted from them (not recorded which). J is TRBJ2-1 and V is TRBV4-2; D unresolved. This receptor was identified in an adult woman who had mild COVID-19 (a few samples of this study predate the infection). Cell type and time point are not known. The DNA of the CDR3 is TGTGCCGAAGGACGGATGGGCAATGAGCAGTTCTTC. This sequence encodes CAEGRMGNEQFF.